The 10 T cell receptor beta chains listed next were all sequenced from one sample in a study of T cell responses to AZD1222 COVID-19 vaccine. Libraries were prepared by immunoSEQ multiplex PCR; TCRdb keeps only in-frame clonotypes and omits some of them. The table records some 150,000 clones, about 81% of them present only once. The starting material was peripheral blood, obtained on day 0 of MenACWY control vaccination. These receptors originate from an adult in good health.

This chain connects TRBV28 to TRBJ2-2; 9 positions match TRBD1. With V trimmed by 3 bases and J by 1 base, 3 bases remained unmatched. Germline V lookup: CDR1 MDHEN, CDR2 SYDVKM. This CDR3 region has 16 residues. The CDR3 is CASSLGTGWNTGELFF. In nucleotides, the CDR3 is TGTGCCAGCAGTTTGGGGACAGGGTGGAACACCGGGGAGCTGTTTTTT.

The J gene is TRBJ1-2, the V gene TRBV18; unclear D gene. This CDR3 has 12 amino acids. Germline-derived CDR1 and CDR2 are KGHSH and LQKENI. V was trimmed by 2 bases and J by 8 bases, leaving 9 bases between them. The CDR3 sequence is CASSPGLVGYTF. DNA of the CDR3: TGTGCCAGCTCACCAGGGCTGGTGGGCTACACCTTC. Filled out from reference TRBV18 and TRBJ1-2, the complete variable domain reads NAGVMQNPRHLVRRRGQEARLRCSPMKGHSHVYWYRQLPEEGLKFMVYLQKENIIDESGMPKERFSAEFPKEGPSILRIQQVVRGDSAAYFCASSPGLVGYTFGSGTRLTVV.

The rearrangement links TRBV5-6 to TRBJ2-1, with 11 positions matching TRBD1. Looked up from germline, CDR1 is SGHDT and CDR2 is YYEEEE. This CDR3 is built from 14 residues. The V segment lost 10 bases and the J segment 10 bases; nucleotides outside the gene matches: 13. CDR3 in amino acids: CASRGQGEVGEQFF. The CDR3 region has the DNA TGTGCCTCCCGGGGACAGGGGGAGGTGGGGGAGCAGTTCTTC.

The gene calls are TRBV11-1 and TRBJ2-5, with TRBD1 as a possible D gene (5 bases). Germline V gene lookup returns CDR1 SGHAT and CDR2 FQDESV (reference sequence). The CDR3 contains 16 residues. V gave up 2 bases and J gave up 5 bases, with 18 bases separating them. This chain's CDR3 is CASSLPGLFSLETQYF. DNA for the CDR3: TGTGCCAGCAGCTTACCAGGGTTGTTTTCGTTGGAGACCCAGTACTTC.

The J gene is TRBJ2-1, the V gene TRBV7-9; 12 bases fit TRBD1. The CDR3 consists of 16 residues. The V segment lost 5 bases and the J segment 8 bases; nucleotides outside the gene matches: 10. CDR1 and CDR2 (germline): SEHNR, FQNEAQ (reference sequence). CDR3 loop: CASSPSGDRGHYEQFF. The CDR3 nucleotides read TGTGCCAGCAGCCCCTCCGGGGACAGGGGGCACTATGAGCAGTTCTTC.

The chain combines TRBV15 with TRBJ1-1; weak D call: TRBD1 (5 bases). Germline V gene lookup returns CDR1 LNHNV and CDR2 YYDKDF (reference sequence). Trimming pared 0 bases from V and 1 base from J, leaving 15 bases between. This CDR3 region has 17 residues. CDR3 nucleotides: TGTGCCACCAGCAGAGATTTTCGGCAGGGTGGGAACACTGAAGCTTTCTTT. Protein sequence: CATSRDFRQGGNTEAFF.

The rearrangement links TRBV25-1 to TRBJ1-4; TRBD1 is a possible D gene (6 bases). Per the germline V gene, CDR1 is MGHDK and CDR2 is SYGVNS. V was shortened by 6 bases and J by 6 bases, with 17 bases between the two germline ends. The CDR3 loop spans 15 amino acids. Here the CDR3 DNA reads TGTGCCAGCAGCCAGACCGGGACAAACTATGAAAAACTGTTTTTT. Translating it yields CASSQTGTNYEKLFF.

J is TRBJ2-7 and V is TRBV7-9; D assignment may be TRBD1 or TRBD2 (6 bases each). Germline V CDR1 and CDR2: SEHNR, FQNEAQ (reference sequence). The CDR3 has 16 residues. Trimming took 5 bases from V and 3 from J, leaving 20 bases between them. For the CDR3, the DNA is TGTGCCAGCAGCCCAACGGAAGGGGGGAGAAACTACGAGCAGTACTTC. This translates into CASSPTEGGRNYEQYF.

The V and J genes are TRBV7-9 and TRBJ1-4, with 7 positions matching TRBD1. CDR1 is SEHNR and CDR2 is FQNEAQ in the germline V gene (reference sequence). V lost 4 bases and J lost 8; bases outside the gene matches: 7. The CDR3 runs 14 residues. The DNA for the CDR3 is TGTGCCAGCAGCTCTACAGGGGCAGGGGAAAAACTGTTTTTT. This translates into CASSSTGAGEKLFF.

This chain links TRBV7-9 with TRBJ1-2; TRBD1 is a possible D gene (5 bases). This CDR3 spans 15 amino acids. The germline gives CDR1 SEHNR, CDR2 FQNEAQ (reference sequence). V lost 5 bases and J 8 bases, leaving 21 bases between the germline ends. The CDR3 nucleotides are TGTGCCAGCAGCCCGCGCGACAGCCGGGGAGACGGCTACACCTTC. Its translation: CASSPRDSRGDGYTF.